The TCR beta chain described here comes from a study of shared clonotypes between healthy human individuals. Germline V gene sequence: CDR1 SGHDN, CDR2 FVKESK. V lost 3 bases to trimming and J lost 8 bases; unmatched junction nucleotides: 8. CDR3 length equals 15 residues. Sequencing was performed with immunoSEQ multiplex PCR; in TCRdb, only in-frame clones are kept and a portion is missing. The sample contains about 1 million clones, 75% to 80% of which appear only once. Study-wide results and limits: Across a handful of donors, naive CD4 shared 4.5% to 6%, naive CD8 less than 4%, memory CD4 roughly 2.4%, memory CD8 about 0.38%.

About this clone: What it binds is unknown.

The clonotype was recovered from a man aged 18 to 30 in good health. Some clones in this sample may be carry-over from other donors' samples. The sample comprised memory CD4+ T cells from PBMCs. The subset is: CD45RA-negative fraction. The chain employs TRBV14 and TRBJ2-1; 9 bases line up with TRBD2. CDR3 bases: TGTGCCAGCAGCCAGCAACTAGCGGGCGGCGATGAGCAGTTCTTC. It translates to CASSQQLAGGDEQFF.